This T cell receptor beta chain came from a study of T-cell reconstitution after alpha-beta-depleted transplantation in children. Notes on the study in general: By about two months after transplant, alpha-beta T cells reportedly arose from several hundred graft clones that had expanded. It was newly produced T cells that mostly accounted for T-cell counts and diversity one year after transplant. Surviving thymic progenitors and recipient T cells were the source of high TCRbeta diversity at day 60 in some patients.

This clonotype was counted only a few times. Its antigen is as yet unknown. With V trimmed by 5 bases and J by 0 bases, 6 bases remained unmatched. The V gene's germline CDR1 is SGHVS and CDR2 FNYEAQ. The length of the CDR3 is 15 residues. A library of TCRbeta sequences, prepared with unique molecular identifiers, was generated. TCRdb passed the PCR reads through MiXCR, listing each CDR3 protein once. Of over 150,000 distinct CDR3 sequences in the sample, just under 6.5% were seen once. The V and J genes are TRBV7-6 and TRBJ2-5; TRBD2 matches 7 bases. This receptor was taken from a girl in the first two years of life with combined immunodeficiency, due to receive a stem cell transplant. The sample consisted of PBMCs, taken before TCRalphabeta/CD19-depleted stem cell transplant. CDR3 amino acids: CASSPRRGYQETQYF. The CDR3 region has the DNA TGTGCCAGCAGCCCCAGGCGGGGGTACCAAGAGACCCAGTACTTC.